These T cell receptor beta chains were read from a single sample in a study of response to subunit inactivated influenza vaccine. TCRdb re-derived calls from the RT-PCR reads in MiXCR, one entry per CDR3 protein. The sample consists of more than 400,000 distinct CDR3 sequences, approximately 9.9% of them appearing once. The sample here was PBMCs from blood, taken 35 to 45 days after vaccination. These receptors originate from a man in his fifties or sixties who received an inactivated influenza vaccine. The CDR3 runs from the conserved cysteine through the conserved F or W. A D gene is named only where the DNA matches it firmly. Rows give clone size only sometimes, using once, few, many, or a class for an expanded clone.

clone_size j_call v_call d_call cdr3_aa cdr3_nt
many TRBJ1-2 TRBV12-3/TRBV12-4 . CASTPLGNYGYTF TGTGCCAGCACCCCCCTAGGCAACTATGGCTACACCTTC
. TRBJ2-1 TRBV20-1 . CSASEAGPTTEQFF TGCAGTGCTAGTGAGGCGGGGCCGACAACGGAGCAGTTCTTC
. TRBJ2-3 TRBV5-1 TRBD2 CASSLTVAGGPTDTQYF TGCGCCAGCAGCTTAACCGTGGCGGGAGGACCCACAGATACGCAGTATTTT
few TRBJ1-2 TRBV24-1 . CATSDLQVNGYTF TGTGCCACCAGTGATTTACAGGTTAATGGCTACACCTTC
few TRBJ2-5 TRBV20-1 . CSARDLRDRRLASPQETQYF TGCAGTGCTAGAGATCTGAGGGACCGCCGGCTCGCCTCACCTCAAGAGACCCAGTACTTC
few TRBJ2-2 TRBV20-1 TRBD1 CSAKQMTGTYNTGELFF TGCAGTGCTAAACAAATGACAGGGACCTACAACACCGGGGAGCTGTTTTTT
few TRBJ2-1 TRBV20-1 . CSAQWAGWRQFF TGCAGTGCTCAGTGGGCGGGATGGCGGCAGTTCTTC
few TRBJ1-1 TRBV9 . CASSVVVRGPNTEAFF TGTGCCAGCAGCGTAGTCGTCAGGGGACCGAACACTGAAGCTTTCTTT
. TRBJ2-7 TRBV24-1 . CATRAGTHKEQYF TGTGCCACCCGGGCCGGAACTCACAAAGAGCAGTACTTC
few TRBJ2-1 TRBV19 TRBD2 CASSSLTSGSSNEQFF TGTGCCAGTAGTAGTCTGACTAGCGGGAGTAGCAATGAGCAGTTCTTC
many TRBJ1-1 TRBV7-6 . CASSADLNTEAFF TGTGCCAGCAGCGCAGACCTGAACACTGAAGCTTTCTTT
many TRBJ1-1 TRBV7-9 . CASKRTASNTEAFF TGTGCCAGCAAGAGGACAGCCTCGAACACTGAAGCTTTCTTT
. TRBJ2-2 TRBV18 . CASSPPASTDTGELFF TGTGCCAGCTCACCACCCGCGAGTACGGACACCGGGGAGCTGTTTTTT
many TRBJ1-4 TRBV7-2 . CASSLNTWLANEKLFF TGTGCCAGCAGCTTAAATACGTGGCTGGCTAATGAAAAACTGTTTTTT
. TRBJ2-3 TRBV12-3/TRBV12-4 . CASNPFWGNTDTQYF TGTGCCAGCAACCCGTTTTGGGGGAACACAGATACGCAGTATTTT
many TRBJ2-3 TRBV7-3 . CASSLKRGDTQYF TGTGCCAGCAGCTTAAAACGGGGAGATACGCAGTATTTT
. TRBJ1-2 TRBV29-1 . CSVERGAKYGYTF TGCAGCGTTGAGCGGGGGGCGAAATATGGCTACACCTTC
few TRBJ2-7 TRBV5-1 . CASSLGNGGEQYF TGCGCCAGCAGCTTGGGTAACGGGGGCGAGCAGTACTTC
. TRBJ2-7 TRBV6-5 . CASSYSLAYEQYF TGTGCCAGCAGTTACTCCCTAGCGTACGAGCAGTACTTC
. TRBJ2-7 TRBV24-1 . CATSDTHAGSYEQYF TGTGCCACCAGTGACACGCATGCAGGTTCCTACGAGCAGTACTTC
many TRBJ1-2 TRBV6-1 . CASSEAGNYGYTF TGTGCCAGCAGTGAAGCAGGGAACTATGGCTACACCTTC
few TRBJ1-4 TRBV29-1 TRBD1 CSVRDRDEKLFF TGCAGCGTCCGGGACAGGGACGAAAAACTGTTTTTT
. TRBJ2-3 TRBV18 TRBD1 CASSPRQGSITDTQYF TGTGCCAGCTCACCTCGACAGGGCTCCATCACAGATACGCAGTATTTT
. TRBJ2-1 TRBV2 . CATQWRSHSYNEQFF TGTGCCACCCAGTGGCGAAGCCACTCCTACAATGAGCAGTTCTTC
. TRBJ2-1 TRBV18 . CASSSFGGKYNEQFF TGTGCCAGCTCATCATTTGGGGGCAAATACAATGAGCAGTTCTTC
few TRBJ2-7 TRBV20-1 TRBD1 CSALGQEPYEQYF TGCAGTGCTCTGGGACAGGAGCCCTACGAGCAGTACTTC
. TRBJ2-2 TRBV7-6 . CASSPRGGSNTGELFF TGTGCCAGCAGCCCGCGGGGAGGATCAAACACCGGGGAGCTGTTTTTT
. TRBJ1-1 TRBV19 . CASSIVTWVRGTEAFF TGTGCCAGTAGTATAGTAACGTGGGTCCGGGGCACTGAAGCTTTCTTT
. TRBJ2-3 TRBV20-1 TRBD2 CSARDLKRGSTDTQYF TGCAGTGCTAGAGATCTAAAGCGGGGGAGCACAGATACGCAGTATTTT
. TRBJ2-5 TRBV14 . CASSQGWQFQETQYF TGTGCCAGCAGCCAAGGATGGCAGTTTCAAGAGACCCAGTACTTC
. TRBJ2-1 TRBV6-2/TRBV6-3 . CASSYWPRTEGLAYNEQFF TGTGCCAGCAGTTACTGGCCCCGAACTGAGGGATTAGCCTACAATGAGCAGTTCTTC
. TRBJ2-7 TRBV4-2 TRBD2 CASSQGDRGPGGPLYEQYF TGTGCCAGCAGCCAGGGTGACAGAGGTCCGGGAGGGCCCCTATACGAGCAGTACTTC
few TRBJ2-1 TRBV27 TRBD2 CASSTPGSGWSYNEQFF TGTGCCAGCAGTACCCCGGGTAGCGGGTGGTCCTACAATGAGCAGTTCTTC